This TCR beta chain emerged from a study of radiotherapy plus CTLA-4 blockade in lung cancer. At the level of the study: Among patients, approximately 17% showed objective responses, and about 30% had disease control. Study-level points and caveats: In blood, tumor-derived TCR clones expanded after radiotherapy plus ipilimumab.

About this clone: Its matching antigen is unknown.

Those with chemo-refractory metastatic non-small-cell lung cancer were treated with focal radiation combined with CTLA-4 blockade using ipilimumab. Sequencing used immunoSEQ multiplex PCR; TCRdb keeps in-frame clones, though not all of them. This sample has around 100,000 clones, with 81% found just once. This TCR was recovered from a human donor with non-small cell lung cancer that progressed on radiotherapy plus ipilimumab. Some clones in this sample may be carry-over from other donors' samples. The specimen was peripheral blood, collected from a patient treated with radiotherapy plus ipilimumab.

CDR3 bases: TGTGCCAGCAGTAGACACCAGGACTCGCAAGAGACCCAGTACTTC. Its translation: CASSRHQDSQETQYF. The V gene is TRBV6-1, the J gene TRBJ2-5; possibly TRBD2 for D (5 bases). The V gene's germline CDR1 is MNHNS and CDR2 SASEGT. The V end lost 5 bases, the J end lost 2 bases, and 15 bases lay between the germline ends. The CDR3 totals 15 residues.